The T cell receptor (beta chain) described here comes from a study of blood T cell repertoires in COVID-19. Assay used: immunoSEQ multiplex PCR; TCRdb lists only in-frame clones, some missing. The repertoire has 140,000 or so clones, around 86% of them found once; the top ten carry 4% to 5%. The receptor comes from a woman aged 80 or over with acute or convalescent COVID-19. The sample comprised peripheral blood.

The CDR3 sequence is CASSLAGSKQFF. The CDR3 region has the DNA TGTGCCAGCAGTTTAGCAGGGTCTAAGCAGTTCTTC. V gene TRBV28 combines with J gene TRBJ2-1; TRBD1 is a possible D gene (5 bases). V was clipped by 2 bases and J by 11 bases, with 10 bases between them. Per germline, CDR1 MDHEN and CDR2 SYDVKM. The CDR3 has 12 amino acids.